The subject of this entry is one TCR beta chain. In this sample, this clonotype turned up a few times. Its recognized antigen is unknown. Nothing much larger sits one base from this clone, and base qualities are not available. Library preparation employed RACE. The data were produced on a NextSeq 500. During library preparation, unique molecular identifiers were attached to individual cDNA molecules so that TCRs could be counted in a quantitative, reproducible way. Each blood RNA sample was used to sequence both TCR alpha and TCR beta chains. The study's own analysis went as follows. Samples had a median of approximately 96,000 TCRs, with a range from about 20,000 to 690,600. The Decombinator software suite was used to annotate V, J and CDR3 in the TCR reads. Every sample was subsampled to the same number of TCRs (28,000) for the PS versus PT1 abundance plots. TCRs were defined as expanded if absent before sensitization and observed at least eight times at the 2-week time point. TCRdb's own reprocessing of the public reads used fastp at Q25 and MiXCR and kept productive beta chains. Records with the same CDR3 protein are collapsed into one entry carrying the most frequent genes and DNA. Clone size and V and J calls follow TCRdb, not the original study. For this sample there are about 350,000 distinct CDR3 sequences; about 5% appear just once. The top ten clonotypes cover about 7.7% of the sample.

The data derive from a study of human T cells and chemical hapten exposure (dated by TCRdb to the early 2020s). A note on the overall study: For sensitization, 2% DPC in acetone was applied to a 2 cm by 2 cm area of upper inner arm skin. Peripheral blood TCR repertoire changes were tracked in vivo in alopecia patients during primary and secondary sensitization to the hapten diphenylcyclopropenone (DPC). The libraries were sequenced as a pool, and the TCR yield per sample differed mostly because of small variations in library volumes within the pool. Patch testing was performed on the upper back with Finn chambers containing 0.01% DPC, and the patch tests were scored after 6 days according to International Contact Dermatitis Research Group standards. Blood for TCR sequencing was provided by twenty-nine alopecia patients at one to four time points (pre-sensitization, 2, 6 and 24 weeks). The patient cohort, mostly female, included alopecia areata with under or over 50% scalp involvement, alopecia totalis and alopecia universalis. Throughout the roughly 26-week study period, patients were also given weekly therapeutic DPC doses on the scalp. Blood samples were taken from patients before sensitization (week 0) and at 2, 6 and about 24 weeks after DPC sensitization. Results and caveats for the whole study, not just this receptor: Significantly more large CDR3 similarity clusters were formed by expanded TCRs than by pre-sensitization or healthy control sets, consistent with antigen-driven responses. The number of PT1 expanded TCRs positively correlated with patch test score, significant at thresholds 8, 16 and 32 but not 4. No change with DPC sensitization was found in the number of TCRs above 1 in 1000 frequency, and no evidence of global repertoire structure alterations was found. All patients had alopecia, a presumed autoimmune disease, so their immune response might differ from that of healthy individuals. After repeated subsampling, changes were observed in the strength of the expansion versus patch-test correlation and in the threshold at which the correlation became significant.

Trimming accounts for 4 bases at V and 3 bases at J, while the number of junction bases matched to no gene is 8. Based on the germline V gene, the CDR1 and CDR2 sequences are SGHRS and YFSETQ. The CDR3 runs 16 residues from the cysteine to the phenylalanine. Only the CDR3 region is kept as DNA, spanning 48 bases read in frame from base 1. The time point label corresponds to: pre-sensitization, week 0. Sample treatment or condition, as interpreted from the label and publication: therapeutic diphenylcyclopropenone sensitization with weekly scalp DPC. Blood at each patch-test visit was drawn before the patch test was applied. Eligible patients were aged 18 to 70, diagnosed with alopecia, deemed suitable for DPC therapy, and excluded if pregnant. Total RNA was extracted from unfractionated whole blood collected in Tempus Blood RNA tubes.

The sample in question was whole blood, obtained in connection with sensitization to the hapten diphenylcyclopropenone (DPC). This receptor was taken from a woman aged 18 to 35 with alopecia areata. Some clones in this sample may be carry-over from other donors' samples. The V and J genes are TRBV5-1 and TRBJ2-7; 12 junctional bases match TRBD2. The CDR3 has the sequence CASSTGLAGKSYEQYF. The nucleotide sequence is TGCGCCAGCAGCACCGGACTAGCGGGGAAAAGCTACGAGCAGTACTTC.